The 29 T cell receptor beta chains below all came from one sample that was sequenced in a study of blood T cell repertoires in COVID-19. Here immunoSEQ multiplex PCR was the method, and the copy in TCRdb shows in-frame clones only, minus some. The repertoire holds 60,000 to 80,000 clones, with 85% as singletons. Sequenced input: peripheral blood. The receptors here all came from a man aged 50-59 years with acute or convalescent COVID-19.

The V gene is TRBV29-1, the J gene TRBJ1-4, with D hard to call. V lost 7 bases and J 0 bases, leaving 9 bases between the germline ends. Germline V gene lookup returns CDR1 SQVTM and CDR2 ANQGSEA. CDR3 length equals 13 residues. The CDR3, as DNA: TGCAGCGGCCAGGTTGCAACTAATGAAAAACTGTTTTTT. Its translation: CSGQVATNEKLFF.

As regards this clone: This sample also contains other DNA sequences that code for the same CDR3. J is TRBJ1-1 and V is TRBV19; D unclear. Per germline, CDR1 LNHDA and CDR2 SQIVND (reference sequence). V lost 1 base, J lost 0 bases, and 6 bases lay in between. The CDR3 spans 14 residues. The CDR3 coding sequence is TGTGCCAGTAGTATAGGTGAGGTGAACACTGAAGCTTTCTTT. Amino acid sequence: CASSIGEVNTEAFF.

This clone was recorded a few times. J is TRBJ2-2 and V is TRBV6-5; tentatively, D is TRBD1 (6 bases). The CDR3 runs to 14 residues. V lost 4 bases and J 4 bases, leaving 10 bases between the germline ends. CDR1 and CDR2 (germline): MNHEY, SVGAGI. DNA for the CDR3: TGTGCCAGCAGTTCCGGACAGCTCACCGGGGAGCTGTTTTTT. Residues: CASSSGQLTGELFF.

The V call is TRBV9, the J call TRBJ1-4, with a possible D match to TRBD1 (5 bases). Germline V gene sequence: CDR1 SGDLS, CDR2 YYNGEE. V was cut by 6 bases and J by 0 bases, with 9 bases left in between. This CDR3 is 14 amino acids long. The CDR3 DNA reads TGTGCCAGCACCCAGGGCTCAACTAATGAAAAACTGTTTTTT. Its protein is CASTQGSTNEKLFF.

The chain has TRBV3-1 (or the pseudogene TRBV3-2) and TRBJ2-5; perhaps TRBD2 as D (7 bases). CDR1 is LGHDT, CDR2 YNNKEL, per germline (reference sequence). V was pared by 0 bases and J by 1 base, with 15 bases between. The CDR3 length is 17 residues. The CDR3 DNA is TGTGCCAGCAGCCAAGATCGGGGGCGGGGGAGCCAAGAGACCCAGTACTTC. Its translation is CASSQDRGRGSQETQYF.

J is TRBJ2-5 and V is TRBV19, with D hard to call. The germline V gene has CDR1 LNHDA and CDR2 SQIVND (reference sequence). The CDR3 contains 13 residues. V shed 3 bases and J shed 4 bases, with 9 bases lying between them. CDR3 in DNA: TGTGCCAGTAGTATTTCCAGAGGAGAGACCCAGTACTTC. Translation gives CASSISRGETQYF. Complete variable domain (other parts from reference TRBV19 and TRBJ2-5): DGGITQSPKYLFRKEGQNVTLSCEQNLNHDAMYWYRQDPGQGLRLIYYSQIVNDFQKGDIAEGYSVSREKKESFPLTVTSAQKNPTAFYLCASSISRGETQYFGPGTRLLVL.

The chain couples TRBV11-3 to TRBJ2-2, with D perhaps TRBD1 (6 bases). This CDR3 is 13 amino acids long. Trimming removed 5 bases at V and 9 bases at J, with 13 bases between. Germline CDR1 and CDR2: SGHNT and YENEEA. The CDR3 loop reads CASSLQGGRELFF. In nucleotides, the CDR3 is TGTGCCAGCAGCCTACAGGGTGGTCGGGAGCTGTTTTTT.

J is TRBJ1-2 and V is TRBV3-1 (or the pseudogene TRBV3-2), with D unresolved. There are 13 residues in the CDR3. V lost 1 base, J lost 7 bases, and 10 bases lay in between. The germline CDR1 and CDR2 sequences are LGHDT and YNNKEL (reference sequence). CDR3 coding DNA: TGTGCCAGCAGCCAAGGTAATGCCGGTGGCTACACCTTC. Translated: CASSQGNAGGYTF.

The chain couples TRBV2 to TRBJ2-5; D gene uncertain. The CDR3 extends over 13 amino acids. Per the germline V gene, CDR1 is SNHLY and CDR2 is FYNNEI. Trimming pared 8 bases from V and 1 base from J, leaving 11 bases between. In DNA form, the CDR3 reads TGTGCCAGCGGGCGACATTTCCAAGAGACCCAGTACTTC. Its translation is CASGRHFQETQYF.

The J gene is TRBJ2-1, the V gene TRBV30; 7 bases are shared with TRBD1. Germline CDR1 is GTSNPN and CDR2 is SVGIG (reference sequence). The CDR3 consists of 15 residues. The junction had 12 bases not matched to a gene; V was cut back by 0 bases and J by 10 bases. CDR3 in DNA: TGTGCCTGGAGTGTACGAGGTGTAGGGGGCGGGGAGCAGTTCTTC. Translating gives CAWSVRGVGGGEQFF.

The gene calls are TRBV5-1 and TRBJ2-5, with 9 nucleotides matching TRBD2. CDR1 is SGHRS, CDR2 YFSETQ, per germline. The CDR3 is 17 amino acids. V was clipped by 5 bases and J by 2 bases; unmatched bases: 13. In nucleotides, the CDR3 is TGCGCCAGCAGTATAGCGGGGGCTCTGGTAGGGCAAGAGACCCAGTACTTC. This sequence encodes CASSIAGALVGQETQYF.

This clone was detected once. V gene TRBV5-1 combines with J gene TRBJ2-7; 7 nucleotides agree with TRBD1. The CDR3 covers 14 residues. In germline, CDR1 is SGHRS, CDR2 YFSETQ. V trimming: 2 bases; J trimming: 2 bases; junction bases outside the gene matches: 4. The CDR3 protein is CASSLNRGPYEQYF. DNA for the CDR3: TGCGCCAGCAGCTTAAACAGGGGTCCCTACGAGCAGTACTTC.

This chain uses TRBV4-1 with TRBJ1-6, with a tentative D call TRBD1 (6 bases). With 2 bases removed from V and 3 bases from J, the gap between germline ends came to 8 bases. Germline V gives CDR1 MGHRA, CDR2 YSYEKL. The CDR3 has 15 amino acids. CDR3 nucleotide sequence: TGCGCCAGCAGCCAATCGACAGGCTATAATTCACCCCTCCACTTT. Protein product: CASSQSTGYNSPLHF.

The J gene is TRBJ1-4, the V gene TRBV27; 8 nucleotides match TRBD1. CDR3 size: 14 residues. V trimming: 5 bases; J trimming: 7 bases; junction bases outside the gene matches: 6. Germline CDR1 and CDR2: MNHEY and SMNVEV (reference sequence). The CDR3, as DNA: TGTGCCAGCAGTCCCATCGACAGGGGTGAAAAACTGTTTTTT. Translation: CASSPIDRGEKLFF.

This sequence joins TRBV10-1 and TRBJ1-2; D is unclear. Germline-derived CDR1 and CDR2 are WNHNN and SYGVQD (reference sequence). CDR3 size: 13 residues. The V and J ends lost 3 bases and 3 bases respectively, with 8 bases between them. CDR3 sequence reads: CASSEALYYGYTF. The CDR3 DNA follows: TGCGCCAGCAGTGAAGCCCTCTACTATGGCTACACCTTC.

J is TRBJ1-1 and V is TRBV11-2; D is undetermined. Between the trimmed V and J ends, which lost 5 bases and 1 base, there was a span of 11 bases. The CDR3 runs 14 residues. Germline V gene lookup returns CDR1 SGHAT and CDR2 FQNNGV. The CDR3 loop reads CASSPARKNTEAFF. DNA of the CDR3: TGTGCCAGCAGCCCGGCCAGGAAGAACACTGAAGCTTTCTTT.

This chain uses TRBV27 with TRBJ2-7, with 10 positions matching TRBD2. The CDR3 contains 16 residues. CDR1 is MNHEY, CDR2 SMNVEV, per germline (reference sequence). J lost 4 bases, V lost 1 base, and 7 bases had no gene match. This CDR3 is CASSLLTSGVGYEQYF. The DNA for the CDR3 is TGTGCCAGCAGTTTATTAACTAGCGGGGTTGGGTACGAGCAGTACTTC.

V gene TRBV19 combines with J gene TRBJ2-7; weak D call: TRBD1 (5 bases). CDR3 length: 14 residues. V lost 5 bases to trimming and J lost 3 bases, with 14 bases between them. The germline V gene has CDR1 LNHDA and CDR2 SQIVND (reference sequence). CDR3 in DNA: TGTGCCAGTAGTCACCCAGCTAGGGGCTACGAGCAGTACTTC. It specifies CASSHPARGYEQYF. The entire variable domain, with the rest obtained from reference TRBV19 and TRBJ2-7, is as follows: DGGITQSPKYLFRKEGQNVTLSCEQNLNHDAMYWYRQDPGQGLRLIYYSQIVNDFQKGDIAEGYSVSREKKESFPLTVTSAQKNPTAFYLCASSHPARGYEQYFGPGTRLTVT.

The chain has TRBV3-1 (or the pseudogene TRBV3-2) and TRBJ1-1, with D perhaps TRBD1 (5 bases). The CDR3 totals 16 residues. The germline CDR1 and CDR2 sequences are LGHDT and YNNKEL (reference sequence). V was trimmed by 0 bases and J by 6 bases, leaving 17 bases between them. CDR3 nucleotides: TGTGCCAGCAGCCAAGATTGGGGGGGAGGGCCGGCTGAAGCTTTCTTT. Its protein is CASSQDWGGGPAEAFF.

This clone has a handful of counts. The CDR3 DNA is TGTGCCAGCAGCCCTCGCGGGGGGATGAACACCGGGGAGCTGTTTTTT. Translation gives CASSPRGGMNTGELFF. V gene TRBV7-3 combines with J gene TRBJ2-2, with 8 bases identical to TRBD2. The CDR3 length is 16 residues. After removal of 5 bases from V and 1 base from J, the junction contained 6 bases not matched to a gene. Germline V lookup: CDR1 SGHTA, CDR2 FQGTGA.

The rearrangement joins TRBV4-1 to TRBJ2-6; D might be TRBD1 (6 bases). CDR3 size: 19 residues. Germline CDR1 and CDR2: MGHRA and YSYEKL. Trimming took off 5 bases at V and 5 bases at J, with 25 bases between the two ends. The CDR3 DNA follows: TGCGCCAGCAGCGGCCGGGACAACCTGGGCCTGGGCAGGGCCAACGTCCTGACTTTC. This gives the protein CASSGRDNLGLGRANVLTF.

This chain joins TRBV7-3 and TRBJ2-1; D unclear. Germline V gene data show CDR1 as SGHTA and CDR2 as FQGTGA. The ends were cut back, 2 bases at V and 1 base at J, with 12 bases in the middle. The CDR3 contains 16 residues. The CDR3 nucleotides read TGTGCCAGCAGCTTAGGGTTAGCCGCGTCCTACAATGAGCAGTTCTTC. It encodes CASSLGLAASYNEQFF.

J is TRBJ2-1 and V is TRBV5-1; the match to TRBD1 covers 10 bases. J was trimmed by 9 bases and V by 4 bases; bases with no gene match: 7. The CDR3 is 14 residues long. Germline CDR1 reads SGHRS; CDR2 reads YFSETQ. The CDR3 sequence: CASSTKTGGSEQFF. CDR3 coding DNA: TGCGCCAGCAGCACAAAGACAGGGGGCAGTGAGCAGTTCTTC. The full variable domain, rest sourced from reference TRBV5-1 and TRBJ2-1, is KAGVTQTPRYLIKTRGQQVTLSCSPISGHRSVSWYQQTPGQGLQFLFEYFSETQRNKGNFPGRFSGRQFSNSRSEMNVSTLELGDSALYLCASSTKTGGSEQFFGPGTRLTVL.

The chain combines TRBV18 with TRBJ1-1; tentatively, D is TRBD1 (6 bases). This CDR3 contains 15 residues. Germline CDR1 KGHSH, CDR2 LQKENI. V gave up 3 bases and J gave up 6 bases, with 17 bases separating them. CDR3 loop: CASSPHRAGAAEAFF. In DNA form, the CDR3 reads TGTGCCAGCTCACCTCACCGGGCAGGGGCCGCTGAAGCTTTCTTT.

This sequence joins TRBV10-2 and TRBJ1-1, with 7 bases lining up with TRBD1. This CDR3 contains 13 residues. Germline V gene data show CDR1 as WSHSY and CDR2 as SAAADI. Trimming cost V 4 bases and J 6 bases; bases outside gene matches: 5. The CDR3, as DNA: TGCGCCAGCAGTGCGGACAGGTTCTCTGAAGCTTTCTTT. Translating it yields CASSADRFSEAFF.

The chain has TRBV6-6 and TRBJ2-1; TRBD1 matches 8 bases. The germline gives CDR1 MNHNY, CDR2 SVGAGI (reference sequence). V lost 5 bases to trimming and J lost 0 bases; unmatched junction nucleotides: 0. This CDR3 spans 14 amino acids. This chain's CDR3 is CASSGQGSYNEQFF. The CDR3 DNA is TGTGCCAGCAGTGGACAGGGCTCCTACAATGAGCAGTTCTTC.

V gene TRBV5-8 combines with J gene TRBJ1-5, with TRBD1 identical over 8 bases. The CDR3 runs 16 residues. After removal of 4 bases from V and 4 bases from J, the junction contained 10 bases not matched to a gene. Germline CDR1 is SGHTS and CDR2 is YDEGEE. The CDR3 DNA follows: TGTGCCAGCAGCCCCGGACAGGGTCTCGGTAATCAGCCCCAGCATTTT. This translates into CASSPGQGLGNQPQHF.

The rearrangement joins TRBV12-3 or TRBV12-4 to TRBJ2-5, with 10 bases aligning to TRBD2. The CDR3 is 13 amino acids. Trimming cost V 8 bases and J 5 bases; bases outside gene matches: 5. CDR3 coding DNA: TGTGCCAGCCAAGCGGGGGGGCCTGAGACCCAGTACTTC. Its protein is CASQAGGPETQYF.

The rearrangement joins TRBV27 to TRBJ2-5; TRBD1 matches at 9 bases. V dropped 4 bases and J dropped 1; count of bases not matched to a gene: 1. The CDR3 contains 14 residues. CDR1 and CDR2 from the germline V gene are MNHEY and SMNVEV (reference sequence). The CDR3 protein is CASSSTGGQETQYF. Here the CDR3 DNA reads TGTGCCAGCAGTTCGACAGGGGGCCAAGAGACCCAGTACTTC.